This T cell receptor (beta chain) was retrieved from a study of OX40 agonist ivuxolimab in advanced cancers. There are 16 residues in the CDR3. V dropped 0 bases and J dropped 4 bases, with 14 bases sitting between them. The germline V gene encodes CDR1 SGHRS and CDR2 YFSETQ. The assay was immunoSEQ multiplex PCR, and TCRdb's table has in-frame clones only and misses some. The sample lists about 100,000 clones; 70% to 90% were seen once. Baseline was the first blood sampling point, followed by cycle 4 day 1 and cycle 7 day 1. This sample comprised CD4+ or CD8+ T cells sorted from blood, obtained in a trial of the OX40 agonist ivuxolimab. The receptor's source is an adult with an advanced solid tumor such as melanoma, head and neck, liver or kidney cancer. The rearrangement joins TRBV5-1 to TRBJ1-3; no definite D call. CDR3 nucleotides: TGCGCCAGCAGCTTGGAATCGGTTGGGAGGGGAAACACCATATATTTT. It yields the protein CASSLESVGRGNTIYF.